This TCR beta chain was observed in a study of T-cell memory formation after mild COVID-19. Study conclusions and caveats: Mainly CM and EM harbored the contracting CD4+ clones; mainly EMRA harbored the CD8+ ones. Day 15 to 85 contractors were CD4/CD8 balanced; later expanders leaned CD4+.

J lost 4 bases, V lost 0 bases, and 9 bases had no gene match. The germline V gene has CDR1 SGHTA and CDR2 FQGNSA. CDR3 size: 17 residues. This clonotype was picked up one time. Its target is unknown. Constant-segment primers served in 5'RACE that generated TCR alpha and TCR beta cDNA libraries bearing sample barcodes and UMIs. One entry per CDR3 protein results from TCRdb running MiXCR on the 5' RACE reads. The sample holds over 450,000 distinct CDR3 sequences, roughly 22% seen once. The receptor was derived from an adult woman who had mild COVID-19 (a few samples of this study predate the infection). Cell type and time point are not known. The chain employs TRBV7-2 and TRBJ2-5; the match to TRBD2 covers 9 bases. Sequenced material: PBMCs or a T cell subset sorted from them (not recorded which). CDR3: CASSLAPTSGGRETQYF. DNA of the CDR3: TGTGCCAGCAGCTTAGCCCCGACTAGCGGAGGTCGAGAGACCCAGTACTTC.